This TCR beta chain was identified during a study of response to subunit inactivated influenza vaccine. The CDR3 loop spans 13 amino acids. Trimming left V 5 bases short and J 3 bases short, with 11 bases between. In germline, CDR1 is DFQATT, CDR2 SNEGSKA (reference sequence). Study observations and caveats: Authors suggested seasonal influenza vaccinations each recruit few new T cells.

This clonotype was observed a few times. Its antigen is not identified. TCRdb called the RT-PCR reads again in MiXCR, with one record for every CDR3 protein. The sample includes 300,000 to 350,000 distinct CDR3 sequences, 20% to 25% seen only once; the top ten take about 9.4%. This sample comprised PBMCs from blood, obtained approximately 20 months after vaccination. V gene TRBV20-1 combines with J gene TRBJ2-1; D not certain. This receptor was identified in a man in his fifties or sixties who received an inactivated influenza vaccine. CDR3 residues: CSARRDNYNEQFF. The CDR3 DNA is TGCAGTGCTCGCCGCGACAACTACAATGAGCAGTTCTTC.